These 26 T cell receptor beta chains came from one sample sequenced in a study of T cells after yellow fever vaccination (dated by TCRdb to 2018 to 2020). Library method: 5' RACE. The sequencing machine was an Illumina HiSeq 2500. TCRdb cleaned the public reads at Q25 with fastp, built clones with MiXCR and kept in-frame beta chains. Entries that share a CDR3 protein sequence are merged under the most common genes and DNA. For this sample the table gives 25,000 to 35,000 distinct CDR3 sequences, of which nearly 4.5% were detected only once. The ten most abundant clones make up roughly half of the sample. What the treatment or condition label conveys for this sample: live attenuated yellow fever vaccine strain. The source material was CD8+ T cells sorted from PBMCs, sampled 5 days after the yellow fever booster vaccination. These receptors were obtained from a man younger than 40 who received the YFV17D yellow fever vaccine.

This clonotype was detected ten times or more. The gene calls are TRBV5-6 and TRBJ2-1, with 9 positions matching TRBD1. Germline CDR1 is SGHDT and CDR2 is YYEEEE. The CDR3 totals 15 residues. V was pared by 5 bases and J by 8 bases, with 11 bases of the junction left unmatched. This CDR3 is CASRAGTGKIYEQFF. The CDR3 coding sequence is TGTGCCAGCAGGGCCGGGACAGGGAAGATCTATGAGCAGTTCTTC.

There are many counts of this clonotype. The chain employs TRBV7-6 and TRBJ2-5, with D possibly matching TRBD1 (6 bases). CDR1 and CDR2 from the germline V gene are SGHVS and FNYEAQ. The germline V and J ends were trimmed by 5 bases and 0 bases, with 10 bases remaining between them. The CDR3 is 14 amino acids. As DNA, the CDR3 is TGTGCCAGCAGCAACACAGGGAACCAAGAGACCCAGTACTTC. It is translated as CASSNTGNQETQYF.

The CDR3 DNA is TGTGCCAGCAGATATTCGGAGACCCAGTACTTC. As protein: CASRYSETQYF. The chain links TRBV28 to TRBJ2-5; D unresolved. Germline loops: CDR1 MDHEN, CDR2 SYDVKM. The CDR3 has 11 residues. The V end was cut by 6 bases, the J end by 5 bases, with 7 bases between.

This clonotype was counted ten times or more. The chain combines TRBV5-1 with TRBJ2-1; the match to TRBD1 covers 9 bases. Germline-derived CDR1 and CDR2 are SGHRS and YFSETQ. V lost 0 bases and J lost 8; bases outside the gene matches: 12. CDR3 length: 17 amino acids. The CDR3 DNA follows: TGCGCCAGCAGCTTGGCCCCCGGGACAGGGTCTTTCGATGAGCAGTTCTTC. It codes for CASSLAPGTGSFDEQFF.

This clonotype has at least ten counts. The gene calls are TRBV20-1 and TRBJ1-3; D remains unclear. CDR1 is DFQATT, CDR2 SNEGSKA, per germline (reference sequence). The CDR3 length is 12 residues. In DNA, the CDR3 is TGCAGCGTCCCGGGAGGTGGAAACACCATATATTTT. It specifies CSVPGGGNTIYF.

This clonotype was counted at least ten times. The V call is TRBV3-1, the J call TRBJ2-5; D is unclear. V was trimmed by 1 base and J by 2 bases, leaving 11 bases between them. Germline assignment: CDR1 LGHDT and CDR2 YNNKEL (reference sequence). The CDR3 is 15 amino acids. The CDR3: CASSQVSQAQETQYF. DNA of the CDR3: TGTGCCAGCAGCCAAGTTTCACAAGCTCAAGAGACCCAGTACTTC.

This clonotype occurred many times. This sequence joins TRBV7-8 and TRBJ2-2; possible D gene TRBD2, 5 bases. Per germline, CDR1 SGHVS and CDR2 FQNEAQ. The CDR3 runs to 15 residues. Trimming took 2 bases from V and 4 from J, leaving 11 bases between them. The CDR3 here is CASSLWLAGTGELFF. CDR3 sequence (DNA): TGTGCCAGCAGCTTATGGCTAGCCGGCACCGGGGAGCTGTTTTTT.

There are many counts of this clonotype. The chain combines TRBV7-2 with TRBJ2-7; TRBD2 aligns across 7 bases. Trimming cost V 3 bases and J 0 bases; bases outside gene matches: 2. Per the germline V gene, CDR1 is SGHTA and CDR2 is FQGNSA. CDR3 length equals 14 residues. The CDR3 nucleotides read TGTGCCAGCAGCTTCTGGACTAGCTCCTACGAGCAGTACTTC. Its protein is CASSFWTSSYEQYF.

This clonotype has ten or more counts. J is TRBJ2-4 and V is TRBV13; the D is unclear. CDR3 length: 13 amino acids. Germline lookup yields CDR1 PRHDT and CDR2 FYEKMQ (reference sequence). Trimming took 1 base from V and 8 from J, leaving 9 bases between them. The CDR3 loop is CASSLVRSDIQYF. CDR3 nucleotide sequence: TGTGCCAGCAGCTTAGTTAGATCAGACATTCAGTACTTC. The entire variable domain, with the rest obtained from reference TRBV13 and TRBJ2-4, is as follows: AAGVIQSPRHLIKEKRETATLKCYPIPRHDTVYWYQQGPGQDPQFLISFYEKMQSDKGSIPDRFSAQQFSDYHSELNMSSLELGDSALYFCASSLVRSDIQYFGAGTRLSVL.

This clonotype has at least ten counts. V is TRBV6-5 and J is TRBJ1-2; 10 bases agree with TRBD1. The CDR3 runs to 17 residues. CDR1 MNHEY and CDR2 SVGAGI come from the germline V gene. With V trimmed by 0 bases and J by 8 bases, 12 bases remained unmatched. CDR3 sequence: CASSYSGTGEVPRGYTF. The CDR3 region has the DNA TGTGCCAGCAGTTACTCCGGGACAGGGGAGGTTCCTCGGGGCTACACCTTC.

This clonotype was seen many times. The rearrangement joins TRBV5-5 to TRBJ2-3, with 10 bases identical to TRBD2. The CDR3 is made up of 14 amino acids. Germline V gene lookup returns CDR1 SGHKS and CDR2 YYEKEE (reference sequence). Losses at the gene ends were 4 bases for V and 5 bases for J; bases not matched to a gene: 4. CDR3: CASSGLAGEDTQYF. The CDR3 DNA sequence: TGTGCCAGCAGCGGGCTAGCGGGAGAAGATACGCAGTATTTT.

This clonotype has ten or more counts. The J gene is TRBJ2-2, the V gene TRBV6-5; D ambiguous. This CDR3 has 11 residues. V lost 5 bases and J 4 bases, leaving 2 bases between the germline ends. Per germline, CDR1 MNHEY and CDR2 SVGAGI. This CDR3 is CASSTTGELFF. CDR3 DNA: TGTGCCAGCAGTACCACCGGGGAGCTGTTTTTT.

The sample holds many counts of this clonotype. The V call is TRBV7-2, the J call TRBJ1-6; 9 bases match TRBD1. The J segment lost 7 bases and the V segment lost 3 bases, leaving 4 bases of the junction unmatched. CDR1 SGHTA and CDR2 FQGNSA come from the germline V gene. This CDR3 contains 15 residues. CDR3 sequence: CASSFGQGLNSPLHF. The CDR3 nucleotides read TGTGCCAGCAGCTTCGGACAGGGGCTGAATTCACCCCTCCACTTT. Using reference TRBV7-2 and TRBJ1-6 for the parts outside the CDR3, the full variable domain is GAGVSQSPSNKVTEKGKDVELRCDPISGHTALYWYRQSLGQGLEFLIYFQGNSAPDKSGLPSDRFSAERTGGSVSTLTIQRTQQEDSAVYLCASSFGQGLNSPLHFGNGTRLTVT.

This clonotype occurred a few times. A much larger clone is a single base away; this may be a read error. The chain carries TRBV7-6 and TRBJ2-1; 7 bases match TRBD2. V trimming: 5 bases; J trimming: 8 bases; junction bases outside the gene matches: 3. Germline CDR1 and CDR2: SGHVS and FNYEAQ. The CDR3 runs to 12 residues. The CDR3 protein is CASSDTSDEQFF. The CDR3 DNA reads TGTGCCAGCAGCGACACTAGCGATGAGCAGTTCTTC.

At least ten counts were recorded for this clonotype. This chain uses TRBV20-1 with TRBJ2-1, with no clear D. The CDR3 runs 12 residues. With 4 bases removed from V and 5 bases from J, the gap between germline ends came to 9 bases. Germline V gene lookup returns CDR1 DFQATT and CDR2 SNEGSKA (reference sequence). In DNA form, the CDR3 reads TGCAGTGCTAAGGCGGAGAACAATGAGCAGTTCTTC. This gives the protein CSAKAENNEQFF.

At least ten counts were recorded for this clonotype. CDR3 bases: TGTGCCAGCAGTTTATTGCGGATCGAGCAGTACTTC. It codes for CASSLLRIEQYF. The rearrangement links TRBV12-3 or TRBV12-4 to TRBJ2-7; no clear D gene. The CDR3 sequence is 12 residues long. V gave up 2 bases and J gave up 6 bases, with 8 bases separating them.

This clonotype was recorded many times. This chain links TRBV5-6 with TRBJ2-7; TRBD2 might be the D (5 bases). The germline V gene has CDR1 SGHDT and CDR2 YYEEEE. The CDR3 loop spans 14 amino acids. Trimming pared 2 bases from V and 2 bases from J, leaving 11 bases between. CDR3 loop: CASSLRENAYEQYF. The CDR3 DNA sequence: TGTGCCAGCAGCTTAAGGGAGAACGCCTACGAGCAGTACTTC.

Many counts were recorded for this clonotype. The chain has TRBV5-1 and TRBJ2-7; D is ambiguous. The CDR3 covers 14 residues. Per the germline V gene, CDR1 is SGHRS and CDR2 is YFSETQ. Trimming stripped 0 bases from V and 6 bases from J, with 13 bases between. The DNA of the CDR3 is TGCGCCAGCAGCTTGGACACAGAGGCCCTCGAGCAGTACTTC. Protein product: CASSLDTEALEQYF.

This clonotype showed up many times. This chain links TRBV7-9 with TRBJ2-1; 7 positions agree with TRBD1. Germline loops: CDR1 SEHNR, CDR2 FQNEAQ (reference sequence). J was trimmed by 8 bases and V by 4 bases; bases with no gene match: 14. The CDR3 sequence is 16 residues long. The CDR3 DNA reads as TGTGCCAGCAGCTACTTCCGGGACAGCTGGATCGATGAGCAGTTCTTC. Translating it yields CASSYFRDSWIDEQFF.

The table lists this clonotype with many counts. The V gene is TRBV12-3 or TRBV12-4, the J gene TRBJ2-6; no reliable D call. This CDR3 spans 14 amino acids. V dropped 5 bases and J dropped 1 base, with 6 bases sitting between them. The CDR3 sequence is CASSPVSGANVLTF. The CDR3 coding sequence is TGTGCCAGCAGTCCCGTTTCTGGGGCCAACGTCCTGACTTTC.

This clonotype was detected ten times or more. The chain links TRBV20-1 to TRBJ2-1; D not certain. V was shortened by 1 base and J by 4 bases, with 11 bases between the two germline ends. The length of the CDR3 is 14 residues. Germline-derived CDR1 and CDR2 are DFQATT and SNEGSKA (reference sequence). The CDR3 DNA sequence: TGCAGTGCTAGAGGGGGATACTCTTACAATGAGCAGTTCTTC. Encoded protein: CSARGGYSYNEQFF.

There are many counts of this clonotype. This sequence joins TRBV20-1 and TRBJ2-1; D gene uncertain. Trimming pared 0 bases from V and 0 bases from J, leaving 3 bases between. Germline V gives CDR1 DFQATT, CDR2 SNEGSKA (reference sequence). The CDR3 runs to 13 residues. CDR3 DNA: TGCAGTGCTAGAGAGAGCTCCTACAATGAGCAGTTCTTC. It specifies CSARESSYNEQFF.

This clonotype was recorded many times. This sequence joins TRBV5-1 and TRBJ2-1, with a possible D match to TRBD2 (5 bases). The length of the CDR3 is 14 residues. V gave up 3 bases and J gave up 4 bases, with 11 bases separating them. CDR1 and CDR2 (germline): SGHRS, YFSETQ. CDR3 protein: CASSWGEGYNEQFF. The CDR3 bases are TGCGCCAGCAGCTGGGGTGAGGGATACAATGAGCAGTTCTTC.

This clonotype has a count of ten or more. This rearrangement joins TRBV4-2 to TRBJ2-1; 7 nucleotides align to TRBD1. The V gene's germline CDR1 is LGHNA and CDR2 YNFKEQ. The CDR3 length is 19 residues. The V and J ends lost 1 base and 3 bases, in that order; junction bases with no gene match: 15. DNA of the CDR3: TGTGCCAGCAGCCAAGGGACAGGTGTTTCCCCGTCATTCTACAATGAGCAGTTCTTC. Translation gives CASSQGTGVSPSFYNEQFF.

This clonotype came up many times. This chain connects TRBV7-9 to TRBJ2-7, with 9 bases identical to TRBD1. The CDR3 loop spans 15 amino acids. Germline V CDR1 and CDR2: SEHNR, FQNEAQ (reference sequence). Trimming cost V 4 bases and J 2 bases; bases outside gene matches: 6. CDR3 sequence reads: CASSSGQGKTYEQYF. The CDR3, as DNA: TGTGCCAGCAGCTCCGGACAGGGGAAAACCTACGAGCAGTACTTC.

This clonotype was found many times. This chain joins TRBV7-6 and TRBJ2-7; 7 bases are shared with TRBD1. This CDR3 has 15 amino acids. Germline V lookup: CDR1 SGHVS, CDR2 FNYEAQ. V lost 5 bases and J lost 5; bases outside the gene matches: 12. CDR3 protein: CASSADRVDDDEQYF. CDR3 nucleotides: TGTGCCAGCAGCGCTGACAGGGTCGACGATGACGAGCAGTACTTC.